This TCR beta chain was obtained from a study of beta chain features in type 1 diabetes. Study results and limitations: Still unanswered here is whether HLA type influences TCRB rearrangement. VDJ junctions sequenced from type 1 diabetes patients showed fewer insertions and more deletions. Shorter TCRB CDR3s, moderately but significantly so, marked every one of the four CD4+ subsets in Type 1 diabetes patients.

Sequencing targeted expressed TCRB transcripts, as all isolated RNA had been reverse transcribed. Clones were sequenced by immunoSEQ multiplex PCR, and TCRdb holds only the in-frame ones, with some missing. In the table there are a few hundred thousand clones, about 10% of which are singletons. This clone was observed a handful of times. Its antigen is undetermined. Naive, central memory, regulatory and stem cell-like memory cells within the CD4+ compartment were sorted using CD45RO/CCR7/CD25/CD127/CD95/CD27. This CDR3 comprises 16 residues. Germline loops: CDR1 SGHKS, CDR2 YYEKEE (reference sequence). V was cut by 4 bases and J by 7 bases, with 21 bases left in between.

The material sequenced was central memory CD4+ T cells from blood. The V call is TRBV5-5, the J call TRBJ2-1; the D is unclear. The sequence derives from a man aged 25-45 years with type 1 diabetes. CDR3 amino acids: CASSVYLGTLGNEQFF. The CDR3 nucleotides are TGTGCCAGCAGCGTTTATCTTGGCACGCTCGGGAATGAGCAGTTCTTC.